This entry lists 12 T cell receptor beta chains sequenced from one sample in a study of preoperative IRX-2 immunotherapy in early breast cancer. Libraries were prepared by immunoSEQ multiplex PCR; TCRdb keeps only in-frame clonotypes and omits some of them. The sample contains some 19,000 clones, roughly 80% of which appear only once. Treatment given: preoperative locoregional IRX-2 cytokine immunotherapy. This sample comprised lymph node tissue, obtained after IRX-2 immunotherapy. Source of these receptors: a human donor with breast cancer.

This clone was observed a few times. This CDR3 is CATSREPGDTEAFF. CDR3 coding DNA: TGTGCCACCAGCAGAGAGCCGGGAGACACTGAAGCTTTCTTT. The chain joins TRBV15 to TRBJ1-1; D is ambiguous. Per the germline V gene, CDR1 is LNHNV and CDR2 is YYDKDF (reference sequence). This CDR3 is built from 14 residues. Trimming took off 0 bases at V and 3 bases at J, with 8 bases between the two ends.

The genes are TRBV18 and TRBJ2-5, with 7 bases that match TRBD1. This CDR3 is 15 amino acids long. V trimming: 4 bases; J trimming: 2 bases; junction bases outside the gene matches: 7. The germline CDR1 and CDR2 sequences are KGHSH and LQKENI. The CDR3 protein is CASSLPGQPQETQYF. CDR3 sequence (DNA): TGTGCCAGCTCACTTCCGGGACAGCCTCAAGAGACCCAGTACTTC.

V usage is TRBV7-6 and J usage is TRBJ2-3; perhaps TRBD2 as D (5 bases). V was clipped by 3 bases and J by 3 bases, with 10 bases between them. The germline V gene encodes CDR1 SGHVS and CDR2 FNYEAQ. The CDR3 contains 14 residues. Here the CDR3 DNA reads TGTGCCAGCAGCTTCCCGGGGTGGACAGATACGCAGTATTTT. Protein product: CASSFPGWTDTQYF. The full variable domain, in which reference TRBV7-6 and TRBJ2-3 provide the parts outside the CDR3, is GAGVSQSPRYKVTKRGQDVALRCDPISGHVSLYWYRQALGQGPEFLTYFNYEAQQDKSGLPNDRFSAERPEGSISTLTIQRTEQRDSAMYRCASSFPGWTDTQYFGPGTRLTVL.

This chain joins TRBV19 and TRBJ2-5; 7 bases agree with TRBD1. Trimming at V came to 6 bases and at J to 1 base, leaving 8 bases not matched to a gene. The CDR3 runs 15 residues. Germline lookup yields CDR1 LNHDA and CDR2 SQIVND (reference sequence). The CDR3 coding sequence is TGTGCCAGTAGGGTGACAGGGACGACCCAAGAGACCCAGTACTTC. Amino acids: CASRVTGTTQETQYF.

This chain links TRBV12-5 with TRBJ2-7, with D maybe TRBD2 (5 bases). The CDR3 extends over 14 amino acids. Germline V lookup: CDR1 LGHNT, CDR2 FRNRAP. The ends were cut back, 5 bases at V and 4 bases at J, with 15 bases in the middle. The CDR3 coding sequence is TGTGCTAGTGGTCGCGGGCCCTCTCCGTACGAGCAGTACTTC. Its translation is CASGRGPSPYEQYF.

V gene TRBV25-1 combines with J gene TRBJ2-1; D is possibly TRBD1 or TRBD2 (5 bases each). V was cut by 1 base and J by 1 base, with 11 bases left in between. Looked up from germline, CDR1 is MGHDK and CDR2 is SYGVNS. The CDR3 is made up of 16 amino acids. The CDR3 nucleotides read TGTGCCAGCAGTGAATCAGGGAGCAGATCCTACAATGAGCAGTTCTTC. It specifies CASSESGSRSYNEQFF.

This chain links TRBV18 with TRBJ2-5, with 11 nucleotides matching TRBD2. From germline, CDR1 is KGHSH and CDR2 LQKENI. The CDR3 runs 16 residues. The trim removed 0 bases at V and 4 bases at J, leaving 4 bases unmatched. As DNA, the CDR3 is TGTGCCAGCTCACCACCGAAACTAGCGGGGGTAGAGACCCAGTACTTC. This codes for CASSPPKLAGVETQYF.

J is TRBJ2-3 and V is TRBV28; the D call may be TRBD1 or TRBD2 (5 bases each). Trimming left V 3 bases short and J 5 bases short, with 12 bases between. The CDR3 sequence is 14 residues long. CDR1 and CDR2 (germline): MDHEN, SYDVKM. This chain's CDR3 is CASSLGGAGDTQYF. CDR3 nucleotide sequence: TGTGCCAGCAGTTTGGGTGGGGCGGGAGATACGCAGTATTTT.

This clone was found once. The J gene is TRBJ1-2, the V gene TRBV14; D is unresolved. The germline V gene encodes CDR1 SGHDN and CDR2 FVKESK. The CDR3 is 16 amino acids. V lost 3 bases, J lost 1 base, and 15 bases lay in between. CDR3 loop: CASSHRGQPLNYGYTF. DNA of the CDR3: TGTGCCAGCAGCCATCGCGGCCAGCCCCTTAACTATGGCTACACCTTC.

The chain is built from TRBV2 and TRBJ2-3, with 11 positions matching TRBD2. The CDR3 is made up of 14 amino acids. Germline V gene sequence: CDR1 SNHLY, CDR2 FYNNEI. J was trimmed by 10 bases and V by 7 bases; bases with no gene match: 10. CDR3 amino acids: CASIVGTSGDPQYF. CDR3 in DNA: TGTGCCAGCATCGTGGGGACTAGCGGTGATCCGCAGTATTTT.

V is TRBV7-5 and J is TRBJ1-4. TRBV7-5 corresponds to a pseudogene. CDR3 length equals 15 residues. The CDR3 region is CASSPSTATNEKLFF. The CDR3 DNA reads as TGTGCCAGCAGCCCATCTACGGCAACTAATGAAAAACTGTTTTTT.

The CDR3 DNA reads TGTGCCAGCAGCTCCCGGTCGGGAGCGGAGACCCAGTACTTC. Translating gives CASSSRSGAETQYF. The chain uses TRBV11-3 and TRBJ2-5; the D gene is possibly TRBD2 (6 bases). CDR3 size: 14 residues. Trimming removed 4 bases from V and 5 bases from J, with 14 bases in between. CDR1 is SGHNT, CDR2 YENEEA, per germline. The whole variable domain, filled in from reference TRBV11-3 and TRBJ2-5, reads EAGVVQSPRYKIIEKKQPVAFWCNPISGHNTLYWYLQNLGQGPELLIRYENEEAVDDSQLPKDRFSAERLKGVDSTLKIQPAELGDSAVYLCASSSRSGAETQYFGPGTRLLVL.